This entry lists 32 T cell receptor beta chains sequenced from one sample in a study of cytomegalovirus exposure and HLA in healthy donors. TCRdb keeps only in-frame clones here, not all; method: immunoSEQ multiplex PCR. Of 100,000 to 120,000 clones in the sample, approximately 89% were seen once. Sequences were obtained from PBMCs. The receptors stem from a woman younger than 35 in good health and CMV-seronegative.

V and J are TRBV19 and TRBJ1-2; TRBD1 matches at 9 bases. Losses at the gene ends were 1 base for V and 10 bases for J; bases not matched to a gene: 7. CDR1 and CDR2 (germline): LNHDA, SQIVND (reference sequence). This CDR3 spans 14 amino acids. The CDR3: CASSIGPGQGDYTF. The CDR3 DNA is TGTGCCAGTAGTATAGGACCGGGACAGGGTGACTACACCTTC. The full variable domain, its missing parts supplied by reference TRBV19 and TRBJ1-2, is DGGITQSPKYLFRKEGQNVTLSCEQNLNHDAMYWYRQDPGQGLRLIYYSQIVNDFQKGDIAEGYSVSREKKESFPLTVTSAQKNPTAFYLCASSIGPGQGDYTFGSGTRLTVV.

V and J are TRBV6-4 and TRBJ2-3; no clear D gene. V lost 5 bases and J lost 2, with 8 bases in between. The CDR3 has 13 amino acids. Germline V CDR1 and CDR2: MRHNA, SNTAGT. CDR3 bases: TGTGCCAGCAGTTTAGAGATCACAGATACGCAGTATTTT. Protein: CASSLEITDTQYF.

CDR3 region: CATNFPGQYYGYTF. The CDR3 bases are TGTGCCACCAATTTCCCGGGACAGTACTATGGCTACACCTTC. The chain recombines TRBV7-2 with TRBJ1-2, with 7 bases fitting TRBD1. The J segment lost 3 bases and the V segment lost 10 bases, leaving 11 bases of the junction unmatched. CDR1 and CDR2 (germline): SGHTA, FQGNSA. This CDR3 is 14 amino acids long.

CDR3 bases: TGTGCCAGCACCTTTCCCGGGGTGACCTACGAGCAGTACTTC. Its translation is CASTFPGVTYEQYF. The chain recombines TRBV28 with TRBJ2-7; weak D call: TRBD2 (5 bases). CDR1 is MDHEN and CDR2 is SYDVKM in the germline V gene. The CDR3 covers 14 residues. Trimming stripped 7 bases from V and 2 bases from J, with 15 bases between.

J is TRBJ1-3 and V is TRBV11-2, with TRBD1 matching 10 bases. Germline CDR1 and CDR2: SGHAT and FQNNGV. V lost 5 bases to trimming and J lost 0 bases; unmatched junction nucleotides: 7. This CDR3 is 17 amino acids long. The CDR3 spells CASSTPTGGSSGNTIYF. The CDR3 region has the DNA TGTGCCAGCAGCACGCCGACAGGGGGCTCCTCTGGAAACACCATATATTTT.

The rearrangement uses TRBV6-1 and TRBJ1-2; no clear D. Germline CDR1 and CDR2: MNHNS and SASEGT. Trimming left V 7 bases short and J 10 bases short, with 19 bases between. The CDR3 extends over 13 amino acids. The CDR3 sequence: CASNPIGDGYYTF. In nucleotides, the CDR3 is TGTGCCAGCAACCCAATAGGAGACGGTTACTACACCTTC.

In nucleotides, the CDR3 is TGTGCCAGCAGTTTTGGAGGGAGTAATTCACCCCTCCACTTT. Protein: CASSFGGSNSPLHF. The chain recombines TRBV27 with TRBJ1-6; D is uncertain. Between the trimmed V and J ends, which lost 3 bases and 6 bases, there was a span of 9 bases. Germline lookup yields CDR1 MNHEY and CDR2 SMNVEV (reference sequence). The CDR3 is 14 residues long.

This clone was counted once. This chain links TRBV30 with TRBJ1-3; D gene uncertain. The CDR3 consists of 14 residues. Germline CDR1 reads GTSNPN; CDR2 reads SVGIG (reference sequence). V gave up 3 bases and J gave up 1 base, with 10 bases separating them. As DNA, the CDR3 is TGTGCCTGGAGCGCGGGGTTATCTGGAAACACCATATATTTT. Encoded protein: CAWSAGLSGNTIYF.

V is TRBV30 and J is TRBJ1-2; 7 bases agree with TRBD1. The CDR3 runs to 15 residues. V dropped 4 bases and J dropped 4; count of bases not matched to a gene: 12. Germline values: CDR1 GTSNPN, CDR2 SVGIG (reference sequence). The CDR3 spells CAWNIPGQQFYGYTF. CDR3 nucleotides: TGTGCCTGGAACATCCCGGGACAGCAATTCTATGGCTACACCTTC.

J is TRBJ2-5 and V is TRBV7-9; weak D call: TRBD1 (6 bases). CDR1 and CDR2 (germline): SEHNR, FQNEAQ (reference sequence). The CDR3 consists of 15 residues. Trimming shortened V by 1 base and J by 5 bases, and 14 bases separated the two germline ends. The CDR3 here is CASSLGDKVGETQYF. The CDR3 nucleotides read TGTGCCAGCAGCTTAGGGGACAAGGTGGGGGAGACCCAGTACTTC.

This chain connects TRBV29-1 to TRBJ2-1; a weak D match, TRBD2 (5 bases). This CDR3 is built from 14 residues. Germline V CDR1 and CDR2: SQVTM, ANQGSEA. V was pared by 6 bases and J by 3 bases, with 15 bases between. CDR3 DNA sequence: TGCAGCGTCGGGCGGCTAGCAGACTACAATGAGCAGTTCTTC. Its protein product is CSVGRLADYNEQFF.

The chain combines TRBV6-5 with TRBJ1-5; no reliable D call. Deletions cut 5 bases from V and 0 bases from J, with 11 bases between. Germline values: CDR1 MNHEY, CDR2 SVGAGI. The CDR3 loop spans 15 amino acids. The CDR3 coding sequence is TGTGCCAGCAGTCTAAACAGTCTTAGCAATCAGCCCCAGCATTTT. Translated, it gives CASSLNSLSNQPQHF.

The chain joins TRBV6-6 to TRBJ1-6; TRBD1 matches 8 bases. The CDR3 consists of 13 residues. In germline, CDR1 is MNHNY, CDR2 SVGAGI (reference sequence). With V trimmed by 11 bases and J by 10 bases, 10 bases remained unmatched. This CDR3 reads CAGMTGVGSPLHF. CDR3 in DNA: TGTGCCGGAATGACAGGGGTAGGATCACCCCTCCACTTT.

The CDR3 region is CASSQEPWGDSPLHF. The CDR3 nucleotides are TGCGCCAGCAGCCAAGAACCCTGGGGGGATTCACCCCTCCACTTT. This sequence joins TRBV4-1 and TRBJ1-6, with TRBD1 as a possible D gene (5 bases). The CDR3 is made up of 15 amino acids. Trimming took 0 bases from V and 8 from J, leaving 11 bases between them. CDR1 MGHRA and CDR2 YSYEKL come from the germline V gene.

This clone was counted only a few times. CDR3 amino acids: CASGQGLGSPLHF. The CDR3 nucleotides read TGTGCCAGCGGACAGGGGCTCGGTTCACCCCTCCACTTT. This sequence joins TRBV2 and TRBJ1-6, with 9 bases lining up with TRBD1. Germline V CDR1 and CDR2: SNHLY, FYNNEI. The length of the CDR3 is 13 residues. After removal of 8 bases from V and 9 bases from J, the junction contained 5 bases not matched to a gene.

V usage is TRBV6-5 and J usage is TRBJ2-2, with 7 bases that match TRBD1. The CDR3 length is 15 residues. The V gene's germline CDR1 is MNHEY and CDR2 SVGAGI. The V gene end was trimmed by 6 bases and the J gene end by 0 bases; junction bases not matched to a gene: 4. The CDR3 DNA follows: TGTGCCAGCAGCCTGGGACAGCCGAACACCGGGGAGCTGTTTTTT. Protein product: CASSLGQPNTGELFF.

The genes are TRBV7-9 and TRBJ1-3; possible D gene TRBD1, 5 bases. Per the germline V gene, CDR1 is SEHNR and CDR2 is FQNEAQ (reference sequence). Deletions cut 0 bases from V and 8 bases from J, with 14 bases between. The CDR3 loop spans 15 amino acids. CDR3 DNA sequence: TGTGCCAGCAGCTTAGCAGCGGGGGTTATCGACACCATATATTTT. Translation: CASSLAAGVIDTIYF.

V is TRBV6-1 and J is TRBJ2-7; 11 bases are shared with TRBD2. CDR1 and CDR2 from the germline V gene are MNHNS and SASEGT. J gave up 0 bases and V 4 bases, and 2 bases lay outside the gene matches. This CDR3 region has 15 residues. CDR3 DNA: TGTGCCAGCAGTGCTACTAGCGGGAGCTCCTACGAGCAGTACTTC. Amino acid sequence: CASSATSGSSYEQYF.

This rearrangement joins TRBV4-3 to TRBJ2-7, with TRBD1 identical over 9 bases. Looked up from germline, CDR1 is LGHNA and CDR2 is YSLEER. The V gene end was trimmed by 1 base and the J gene end by 7 bases; junction bases not matched to a gene: 2. The CDR3 extends over 13 amino acids. DNA for the CDR3: TGCGCCAGCAGCCAAGGGACAGGGGTTGAGCAGTACTTC. This gives the protein CASSQGTGVEQYF.

The rearrangement links TRBV27 to TRBJ1-5, with TRBD1 as a possible D gene (6 bases). Germline loops: CDR1 MNHEY, CDR2 SMNVEV (reference sequence). CDR3 length: 17 residues. With 3 bases removed from V and 2 bases from J, the gap between germline ends came to 17 bases. In DNA form, the CDR3 reads TGTGCCAGCAGTTTCCGACGGGACACCTCCGGCAATCAGCCCCAGCATTTT. It translates to CASSFRRDTSGNQPQHF.

This chain connects TRBV5-1 to TRBJ2-6, with TRBD2 matching over 7 bases. The germline CDR1 and CDR2 sequences are SGHRS and YFSETQ. Trimming removed 1 base from V and 4 bases from J; junction bases left unmatched: 8. CDR3 length equals 17 residues. CDR3 region: CASSLRLGGPGANVLTF. In nucleotides, the CDR3 is TGCGCCAGCAGCTTGAGATTGGGAGGGCCCGGGGCCAACGTCCTGACTTTC.

The chain is built from TRBV7-2 and TRBJ1-1; D is unresolved. Germline assignment: CDR1 SGHTA and CDR2 FQGNSA. The CDR3 is 13 residues long. Trimming cost V 4 bases and J 7 bases, with 13 bases left between them. CDR3 in amino acids: CASSWNQDIEAFF. CDR3 coding DNA: TGTGCCAGCAGCTGGAACCAGGATATTGAAGCTTTCTTT.

This sequence joins TRBV27 and TRBJ2-3, with TRBD2 matching 10 bases. Germline V gene data show CDR1 as MNHEY and CDR2 as SMNVEV (reference sequence). V shed 0 bases, J shed 3 bases, and the junction held 6 bases outside the gene matches. The CDR3 length is 17 residues. The CDR3 reads CASSLSAGGVYTDTQYF. In DNA, the CDR3 is TGTGCCAGCAGTTTATCAGCGGGAGGGGTGTATACAGATACGCAGTATTTT.

The chain recombines TRBV5-4 with TRBJ2-1; 13 bases align to TRBD2. The CDR3 is 15 amino acids. V was pared by 5 bases and J by 8 bases, with 7 bases of the junction left unmatched. CDR1 is SGHNT, CDR2 YYREEE, per germline (reference sequence). Here the CDR3 reads CASRTLAGGLHEQFF. In nucleotides, the CDR3 is TGTGCCAGCAGGACACTAGCGGGGGGGCTTCATGAGCAGTTCTTC.

This clone was recorded once. The chain joins TRBV6-1 to TRBJ1-5; D not certain. The CDR3 sequence is 14 residues long. The V gene lost 3 bases and the J gene lost 1 base, with 7 bases spanning the gap. CDR1 MNHNS and CDR2 SASEGT come from the germline V gene. The CDR3 loop reads CASSDLLSNQPQHF. The DNA of the CDR3 is TGTGCCAGCAGTGACCTCTTGAGCAATCAGCCCCAGCATTTT.

The chain employs TRBV5-1 and TRBJ2-7; 7 bases map to TRBD1. CDR3 length equals 16 residues. Germline loops: CDR1 SGHRS, CDR2 YFSETQ. V lost 4 bases, J lost 2 bases, and 12 bases stayed unmatched. CDR3 DNA sequence: TGCGCCAGCAGCCACGATATAAGACAGGGAGCCTACGAGCAGTACTTC. This translates into CASSHDIRQGAYEQYF.

V usage is TRBV6-4 and J usage is TRBJ2-2; D gene unclear. The CDR3 is 14 residues long. The germline V gene encodes CDR1 MRHNA and CDR2 SNTAGT. V gave up 0 bases and J gave up 4 bases, with 6 bases separating them. The CDR3 spells CASSDSLLTGELFF. CDR3 coding DNA: TGTGCCAGCAGTGACTCACTACTCACCGGGGAGCTGTTTTTT.

V is TRBV4-1 and J is TRBJ1-1; possibly TRBD1 for D (5 bases). Trimming cost V 0 bases and J 1 base, with 12 bases left between them. Germline V lookup: CDR1 MGHRA, CDR2 YSYEKL. CDR3 length: 16 residues. CDR3 region: CASSQEWSQGNTEAFF. Here the CDR3 DNA reads TGCGCCAGCAGCCAAGAATGGTCTCAGGGGAACACTGAAGCTTTCTTT.

The rearrangement joins TRBV29-1 to TRBJ1-1, with D perhaps matching TRBD1 (6 bases). The CDR3 loop spans 13 amino acids. CDR1 is SQVTM and CDR2 is ANQGSEA in the germline V gene. V gave up 5 bases and J gave up 6 bases, with 16 bases separating them. CDR3 sequence (DNA): TGCAGCGTTTCTAGGGGGACGGGCCCTGAAGCTTTCTTT. Amino acids: CSVSRGTGPEAFF.

The chain's CDR3 is CASSQGQGAMNTEAFF. CDR3 sequence (DNA): TGTGCCAGCAGCCAAGGCCAGGGGGCTATGAACACTGAAGCTTTCTTT. J is TRBJ1-1 and V is TRBV16, with 8 bases matching TRBD1. V was clipped by 2 bases and J by 0 bases; unmatched bases: 5. Germline CDR1 KGHSY, CDR2 FQNENV. The length of the CDR3 is 16 residues.

Regarding this clone: A read error may account for a junction end that differs from germline. This chain uses TRBV6-5 with TRBJ2-7; TRBD1 might be the D (5 bases). Germline loops: CDR1 MNHEY, CDR2 SVGAGI. The CDR3 is made up of 11 amino acids. CDR3 DNA sequence: TGTGCCAGCAGTTACGGGGCAAGTTGGCACTTC. The encoded protein is CASSYGASWHF.

V usage is TRBV6-1 and J usage is TRBJ1-1; 8 positions agree with TRBD1. This CDR3 comprises 14 residues. Germline V CDR1 and CDR2: MNHNS, SASEGT. The V gene end was trimmed by 6 bases and the J gene end by 4 bases; junction bases not matched to a gene: 7. This chain's CDR3 is CASRKGQGSTEAFF. The CDR3 nucleotides read TGTGCCAGCAGGAAAGGACAGGGTAGCACTGAAGCTTTCTTT.